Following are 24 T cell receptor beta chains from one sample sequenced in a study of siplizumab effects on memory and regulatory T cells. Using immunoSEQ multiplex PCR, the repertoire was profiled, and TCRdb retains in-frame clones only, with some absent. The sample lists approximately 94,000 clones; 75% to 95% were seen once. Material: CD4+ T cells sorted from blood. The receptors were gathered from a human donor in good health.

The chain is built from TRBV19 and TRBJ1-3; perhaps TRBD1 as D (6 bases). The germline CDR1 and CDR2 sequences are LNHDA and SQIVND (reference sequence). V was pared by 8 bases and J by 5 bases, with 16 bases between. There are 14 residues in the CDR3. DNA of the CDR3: TGTGCCAGTCTTAATTCAGGGGCTAGAAACACCATATATTTT. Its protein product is CASLNSGARNTIYF.

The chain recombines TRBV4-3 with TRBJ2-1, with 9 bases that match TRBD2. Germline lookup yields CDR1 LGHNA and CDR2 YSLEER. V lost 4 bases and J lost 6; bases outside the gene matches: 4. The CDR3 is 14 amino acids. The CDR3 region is CASSLGLAPNEQFF. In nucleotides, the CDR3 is TGCGCCAGCAGCCTTGGACTAGCGCCCAATGAGCAGTTCTTC.

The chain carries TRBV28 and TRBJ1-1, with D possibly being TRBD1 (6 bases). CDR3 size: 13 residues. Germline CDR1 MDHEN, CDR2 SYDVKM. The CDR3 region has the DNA TGTGCAGGAGGGGGGCAGATGAACACTGAAGCTTTCTTT. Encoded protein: CAGGGQMNTEAFF. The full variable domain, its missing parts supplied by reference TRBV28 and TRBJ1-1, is DVKVTQSSRYLVKRTGEKVFLECVQDMDHENMFWYRQDPGLGLRLIYFSYDVKMKEKGDIPEGYSVSREKKERFSLILESASTNQTSMYLCAGGGQMNTEAFFGQGTRLTVV.

The CDR3 loop is CASCQAGTVPYEQYF. In DNA form, the CDR3 reads TGTGCCAGCTGTCAAGCCGGGACGGTTCCCTACGAGCAGTACTTC. The chain couples TRBV21-1 to TRBJ2-7. TRBV21-1 is labeled a pseudogene. The CDR3 covers 15 residues.

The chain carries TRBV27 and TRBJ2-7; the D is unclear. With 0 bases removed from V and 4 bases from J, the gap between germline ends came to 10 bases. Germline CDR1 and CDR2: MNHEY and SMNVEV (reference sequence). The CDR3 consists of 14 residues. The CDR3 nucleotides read TGTGCCAGCAGTTTATCGAATGGGCCTTACGAGCAGTACTTC. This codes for CASSLSNGPYEQYF.

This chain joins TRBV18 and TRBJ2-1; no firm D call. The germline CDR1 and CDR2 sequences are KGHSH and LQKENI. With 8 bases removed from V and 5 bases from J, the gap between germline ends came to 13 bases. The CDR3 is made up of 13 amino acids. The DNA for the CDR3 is TGTGCCAGCCTTCTCGGGTTGGACAATGAGCAGTTCTTC. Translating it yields CASLLGLDNEQFF.

For the CDR3, the DNA is TGTGCCAGCAGCTTCTACGGGCTCCAAGAGACCCAGTACTTC. As protein: CASSFYGLQETQYF. The chain uses TRBV7-2 and TRBJ2-5; D call uncertain. The V end was cut by 3 bases, the J end by 1 base, with 9 bases between. The CDR3 spans 14 residues. Germline CDR1 SGHTA, CDR2 FQGNSA.

CDR3 loop: CASSLLQGGEKLFF. In DNA, the CDR3 is TGTGCCAGCAGCTTATTACAGGGGGGAGAAAAACTGTTTTTT. The V call is TRBV7-2, the J call TRBJ1-4, with 8 nucleotides matching TRBD1. Germline CDR1 is SGHTA and CDR2 is FQGNSA. The CDR3 has 14 amino acids. V lost 2 bases to trimming and J lost 8 bases; unmatched junction nucleotides: 4.

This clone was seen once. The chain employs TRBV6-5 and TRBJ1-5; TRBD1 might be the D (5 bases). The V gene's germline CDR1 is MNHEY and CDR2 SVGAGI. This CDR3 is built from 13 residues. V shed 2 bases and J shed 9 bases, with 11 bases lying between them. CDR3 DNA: TGTGCCAGCAGTTACGTATGGGGGACGCCCCAGCATTTT. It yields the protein CASSYVWGTPQHF.

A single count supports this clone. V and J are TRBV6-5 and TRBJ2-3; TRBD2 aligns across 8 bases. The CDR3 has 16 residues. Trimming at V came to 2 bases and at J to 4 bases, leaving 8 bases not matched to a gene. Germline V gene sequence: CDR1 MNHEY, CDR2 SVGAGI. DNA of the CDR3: TGTGCCAGCAGTTACGGCGGGGGGCGGTATCCAGATACGCAGTATTTT. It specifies CASSYGGGRYPDTQYF.

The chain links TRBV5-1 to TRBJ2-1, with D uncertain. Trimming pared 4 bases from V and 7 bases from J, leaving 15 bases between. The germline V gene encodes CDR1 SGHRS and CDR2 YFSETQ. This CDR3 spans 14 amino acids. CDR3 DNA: TGCGCCAGCAGCCCCTCCCATCCCGGGAATGAGCAGTTCTTC. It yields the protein CASSPSHPGNEQFF.

The CDR3 loop reads CASAGGTLGETQYF. CDR3 nucleotide sequence: TGTGCCAGCGCGGGGGGAACCCTAGGGGAGACCCAGTACTTC. The chain combines TRBV9 with TRBJ2-5, with 8 bases identical to TRBD2. This CDR3 has 14 amino acids. J was trimmed by 5 bases and V by 7 bases; bases with no gene match: 10. CDR1 SGDLS and CDR2 YYNGEE come from the germline V gene.

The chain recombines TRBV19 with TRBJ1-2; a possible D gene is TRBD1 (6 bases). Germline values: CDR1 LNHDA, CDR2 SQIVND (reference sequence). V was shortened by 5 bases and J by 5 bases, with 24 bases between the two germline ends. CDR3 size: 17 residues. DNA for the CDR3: TGTGCCAGTAGTCCGCAGGGGCCCACTTCCCTTTGGTATGGCTACACCTTC. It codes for CASSPQGPTSLWYGYTF.

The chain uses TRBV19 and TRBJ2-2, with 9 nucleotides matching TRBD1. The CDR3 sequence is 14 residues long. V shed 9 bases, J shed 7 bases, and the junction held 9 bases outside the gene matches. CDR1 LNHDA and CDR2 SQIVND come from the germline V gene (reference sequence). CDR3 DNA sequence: TGTGCCAGCTGGGACAGGGTTAGTAGCGGGGAGCTGTTTTTT. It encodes CASWDRVSSGELFF.

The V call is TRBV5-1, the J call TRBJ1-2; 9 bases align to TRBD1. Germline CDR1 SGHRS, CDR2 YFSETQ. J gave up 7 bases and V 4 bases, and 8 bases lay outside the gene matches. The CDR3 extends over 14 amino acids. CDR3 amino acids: CASSISGTGSGYTF. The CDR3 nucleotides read TGCGCCAGCAGCATCTCCGGGACAGGGTCTGGCTACACCTTC.

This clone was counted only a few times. CDR3 amino acids: CASSLAGLAGLYEQFF. The CDR3 DNA sequence: TGCGCCAGCAGTCTCGCCGGACTAGCGGGGTTGTATGAGCAGTTCTTC. The chain recombines TRBV4-1 with TRBJ2-1, with 12 bases that match TRBD2. CDR1 MGHRA and CDR2 YSYEKL come from the germline V gene. Germline trimming cut 6 bases from V and 8 bases from J; bases unmatched to any gene: 11. CDR3 length equals 16 residues.

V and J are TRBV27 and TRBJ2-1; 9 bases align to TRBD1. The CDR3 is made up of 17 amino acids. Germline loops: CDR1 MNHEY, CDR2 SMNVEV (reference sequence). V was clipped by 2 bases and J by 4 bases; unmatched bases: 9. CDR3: CASSLTTGQGLYNEQFF. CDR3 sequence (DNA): TGTGCCAGCAGTTTAACAACTGGACAGGGGTTGTACAATGAGCAGTTCTTC.

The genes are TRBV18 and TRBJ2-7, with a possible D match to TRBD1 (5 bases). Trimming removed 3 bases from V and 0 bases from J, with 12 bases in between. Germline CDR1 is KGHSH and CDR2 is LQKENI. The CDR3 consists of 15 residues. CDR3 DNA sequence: TGTGCCAGCTCACCTCCTTACAGGAGCTCCTACGAGCAGTACTTC. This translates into CASSPPYRSSYEQYF. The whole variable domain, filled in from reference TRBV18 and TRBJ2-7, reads NAGVMQNPRHLVRRRGQEARLRCSPMKGHSHVYWYRQLPEEGLKFMVYLQKENIIDESGMPKERFSAEFPKEGPSILRIQQVVRGDSAAYFCASSPPYRSSYEQYFGPGTRLTVT.

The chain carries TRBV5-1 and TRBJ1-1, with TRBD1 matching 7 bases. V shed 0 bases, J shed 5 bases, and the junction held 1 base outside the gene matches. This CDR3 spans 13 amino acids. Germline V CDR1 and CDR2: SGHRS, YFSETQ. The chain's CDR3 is CASSLGRGTEAFF. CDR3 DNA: TGCGCCAGCAGCTTGGGCAGGGGGACTGAAGCTTTCTTT.

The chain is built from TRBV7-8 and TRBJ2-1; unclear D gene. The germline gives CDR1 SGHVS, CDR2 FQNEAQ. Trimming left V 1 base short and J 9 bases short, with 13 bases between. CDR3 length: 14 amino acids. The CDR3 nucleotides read TGTGCCAGCAGCTTAGGCTCTGTTCGGGCTGAGCAGTTCTTC. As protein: CASSLGSVRAEQFF. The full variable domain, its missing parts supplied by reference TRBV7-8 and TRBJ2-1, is GAGVSQSPRYKVAKRGQDVALRCDPISGHVSLFWYQQALGQGPEFLTYFQNEAQLDKSGLPSDRFFAERPEGSVSTLKIQRTQQEDSAVYLCASSLGSVRAEQFFGPGTRLTVL.

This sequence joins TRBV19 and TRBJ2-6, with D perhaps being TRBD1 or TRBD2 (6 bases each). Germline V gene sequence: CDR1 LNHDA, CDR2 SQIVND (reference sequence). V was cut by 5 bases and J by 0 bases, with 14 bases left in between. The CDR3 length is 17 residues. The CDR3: CASSPTGGPSGANVLTF. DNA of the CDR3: TGTGCCAGTAGTCCGACAGGAGGGCCCTCTGGGGCCAACGTCCTGACTTTC.

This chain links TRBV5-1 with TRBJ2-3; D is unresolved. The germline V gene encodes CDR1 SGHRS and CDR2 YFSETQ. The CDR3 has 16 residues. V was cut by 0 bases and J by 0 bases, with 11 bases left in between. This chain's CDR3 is CASSLAVGSSTDTQYF. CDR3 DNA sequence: TGCGCCAGCAGCTTGGCCGTAGGATCTAGCACAGATACGCAGTATTTT.

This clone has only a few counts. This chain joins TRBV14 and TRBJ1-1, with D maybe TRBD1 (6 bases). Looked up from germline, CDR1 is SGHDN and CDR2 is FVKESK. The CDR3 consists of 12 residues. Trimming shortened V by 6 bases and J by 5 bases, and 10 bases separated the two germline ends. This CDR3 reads CASRHQGTEAFF. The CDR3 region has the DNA TGTGCCAGCAGACACCAGGGGACTGAAGCTTTCTTT.

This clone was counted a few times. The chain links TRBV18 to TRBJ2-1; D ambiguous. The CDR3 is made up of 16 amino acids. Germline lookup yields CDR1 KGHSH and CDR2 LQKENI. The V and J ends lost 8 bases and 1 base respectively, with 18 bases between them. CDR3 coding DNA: TGTGCCAGCGGCCGGTTAGGTGGGGAATCCTACAATGAGCAGTTCTTC. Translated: CASGRLGGESYNEQFF.